The clone carrying this T cell receptor beta chain was observed a handful of times. Its antigen is unknown. This sample was included in a study of molecular identifiers for immune sequencing clone quantification. Study-level findings and limits: Clones of above 20 RNA copies carried over 97% of effector molecules; in naive cells they carried under 1%. Investigators reportedly could detect spiked Jurkat TCR RNA from one cell among 980,000 or so naive cells.

Trimming shortened V by 0 bases and J by 0 bases, and 9 bases separated the two germline ends. The germline CDR1 and CDR2 sequences are LNHNV and YYDKDF (reference sequence). The CDR3 extends over 15 amino acids. Each CDR3 protein gets one entry after TCRdb re-called the PCR reads with MiXCR. This table has 490,000 or so distinct CDR3 sequences, under 30% appearing once. Naive CD8 library inputs spanned 20,000 to 1,000,000 sorted cells and 10%, 30% or 50% RNA. Naive CD8 T cells underwent sorting with the CD8+CD4-CCR7+CD45RA+ definition. The chain is built from TRBV15 and TRBJ2-7, with no clear D. This sequence was found in a human donor in good health. Some libraries in this study had Jurkat cell RNA spiked in. Sequenced sample: naive CD8+ T cells from blood, with Jurkat cell RNA spiked in. Subset described: FACS-sorted CD8+CD4-CCR7+CD45RA+ naive T cells. CDR3 residues: CATSRDHTSSYEQYF. Written as DNA, the CDR3 is TGTGCCACCAGCAGAGATCATACGAGCTCCTACGAGCAGTACTTC.